A selection of T cell receptor beta chains follows, all from one sample in a study of cytomegalovirus exposure and HLA in healthy donors. Produced via immunoSEQ multiplex PCR; TCRdb's table is partial and in-frame only. The sample has around 60,000 clones. Sequenced material: PBMCs. These receptor sequences come from a woman in her late teens or twenties in good health and CMV-seronegative. CDR3s include the opening cysteine and the closing phenylalanine or tryptophan. A D gene is named only where the DNA matches it firmly.

j_gene | v_gene | d_gene | CDR3nt | CDR3aa
TRBJ2-7 | TRBV29-1 | TRBD1 | TGCAGCGTTTCGGTGACAGGGCGTGGCGAGCAGTACTTC | CSVSVTGRGEQYF
TRBJ1-2 | TRBV5-1 | NA | TGCGCCAGCAGCCTTCTTTTGGGGGGGGGAAGCTACACCTTC | CASSLLLGGGSYTF
TRBJ1-2 | TRBV7-9 | TRBD1 | TGTGCCAGCAGCTCAACGACAGGGGTCTATGGCTACACCTTC | CASSSTTGVYGYTF
TRBJ2-1 | TRBV27 | TRBD2 | TGTGCCAGCAGTCTGCGGACTAGCGGGGGGACACCCAAAGCCCACAATGAGCAGTTCTTC | CASSLRTSGGTPKAHNEQFF
TRBJ2-7 | TRBV6-6 | NA | TGTGCCAGCAGCCCGGTGGGGGGTTACGAGCAGTACTTC | CASSPVGGYEQYF
TRBJ2-5 | TRBV2 | TRBD1 | TGTGCCAGCAGGGGGACAGGGGGAATGGAGACCCAGTACTTC | CASRGTGGMETQYF
TRBJ2-3 | TRBV6-5 | TRBD1 | TGTGCCAGCAGTTACGGACAGGGTTCGGCCGGTACGCAGTATTTT | CASSYGQGSAGTQYF
TRBJ1-6 | TRBV9 | TRBD1 | TGTGCCAGCAGCGTAGATTCGACAGGGACCTATAATTCACCCCTCCACTTT | CASSVDSTGTYNSPLHF
TRBJ1-1 | TRBV9 | NA | TGTGCCAGCAGCGTCACAGTACAGAACACTGAAGCTTTCTTT | CASSVTVQNTEAFF
TRBJ1-4 | TRBV4-1 | TRBD1 | TGCGCCAGCAGCCAAGACCCGACAGGGCAAGATGAAAAACTGTTTTTT | CASSQDPTGQDEKLFF
TRBJ1-2 | TRBV5-1 | NA | TGCGCCAGCAGCTTGGCTGGTTACGGGGATGGCTACACCTTC | CASSLAGYGDGYTF
TRBJ2-5 | TRBV12-5 | TRBD2 | TGTGCTAGTGCTTCCTTGACTAGCGGACAAGAGACCCAGTACTTC | CASASLTSGQETQYF
TRBJ2-1 | TRBV30 | NA | TGTGCCTGGATCCAATTTAGCAATGAGCAGTTCTTC | CAWIQFSNEQFF
TRBJ2-7 | TRBV10-1 | NA | TGCGCCAGCAGTGAGGGCTCGATCTACGAGCAGTACTTC | CASSEGSIYEQYF
TRBJ2-1 | TRBV2 | TRBD1 | TGTGCCAGCAGTGAAGGGACAGGGGTTAATGAGCAGTTCTTC | CASSEGTGVNEQFF
TRBJ1-5 | TRBV6-1 | TRBD1 | TGTGCCAGCAGTGAATGGGACAGGGGAAGCAATCAGCCCCAGCATTTT | CASSEWDRGSNQPQHF
TRBJ1-4 | TRBV30 | NA | TGTGCCTGGAATTTAGCCGCAACTAATGAAAAACTGTTTTTT | CAWNLAATNEKLFF
TRBJ1-5 | TRBV19 | NA | TGTGCCGTGACCGCCCGGGTCAATAGCAATCAGCCCCAGCATTTT | CAVTARVNSNQPQHF
TRBJ2-1 | TRBV7-7 | TRBD1 | TGTGCTAGCAGCCCCCGACAGGGGGCCATTGAGCAGTTCTTC | CASSPRQGAIEQFF
TRBJ1-2 | TRBV5-8 | NA | TGTGCCAGCAGCTCAGCCCAGGGCTATGGCTACACCTTC | CASSSAQGYGYTF
TRBJ1-2 | TRBV30 | TRBD1 | TGTGCCTGGAACGGGGACAGGGGCTATGGCTACACCTTC | CAWNGDRGYGYTF
TRBJ2-1 | TRBV30 | TRBD1 | TGTGCCTGGGGGACAGGGGTACACTATGAGCAGTTCTTC | CAWGTGVHYEQFF
TRBJ1-6 | TRBV13 | TRBD1 | TGTGCCAGCAGCCAAACTAGGGGGCAGATGAGCTCCTATAATTCACCCCTCCACTTT | CASSQTRGQMSSYNSPLHF
TRBJ1-3 | TRBV14 | NA | TGTGCCAGCAGCCACGCCGCAGATCCTGGAAACACCATATATTTT | CASSHAADPGNTIYF
TRBJ2-1 | TRBV9 | TRBD2 | TGTGCCAGCAGCCTTAGCGGGATATCCTACAATGAGCAGTTCTTC | CASSLSGISYNEQFF
TRBJ2-5 | TRBV28 | TRBD2 | TGTGCCAGCAGTTCCCAGCGGGGGGGCCAAGAGACCCAGTACTTC | CASSSQRGGQETQYF
TRBJ1-2 | TRBV6-1 | NA | TGTGCCAGCAGTGAGCCCGGGTCACACCTTTCTAACTATGGCTACACCTTC | CASSEPGSHLSNYGYTF
TRBJ1-1 | TRBV7-9 | NA | TGTGCCAGCAGCCCCTATGGGGGGGACACTGAAGCTTTCTTT | CASSPYGGDTEAFF
TRBJ1-3 | TRBV18 | TRBD1 | TGTGCCAGCTCGGTGGACAGGGCGGCCTCTGGAAACACCATATATTTT | CASSVDRAASGNTIYF
TRBJ2-3 | TRBV18 | NA | TGTGCCAGCTCCCCTTCAACTAACACAGATACGCAGTATTTT | CASSPSTNTDTQYF
TRBJ1-4 | TRBV19 | NA | TGTGCCAGTAGTATTAATGCGGGGGCCAGGGAAAAACTGTTTTTT | CASSINAGAREKLFF
TRBJ2-5 | TRBV6-1 | NA | TGTGCCAGCAGAGGGGGGGGAGAGACCCAGTACTTC | CASRGGGETQYF
TRBJ2-3 | TRBV6-5 | NA | TGTGCCACCGGAGGTCCAGCGGCGGCAGATACGCAGTATTTT | CATGGPAAADTQYF
TRBJ2-3 | TRBV7-9 | NA | TGTGCCAGCAGCTTGACAGTAACTAGCACAGATACGCAGTATTTT | CASSLTVTSTDTQYF
TRBJ2-7 | TRBV10-1 | TRBD1 | TGCGCCAGCAGTGACAGGGGGCGGACCTACGAGCAGTACTTC | CASSDRGRTYEQYF
TRBJ2-7 | TRBV10-3 | TRBD2 | TGTGCCATCAGTGACCCCCAACTAGCGGGAGAGATCTACGAGCAGTACTTC | CAISDPQLAGEIYEQYF
TRBJ1-1 | TRBV6-1 | TRBD1 | TGTGCCAGCAGCGGACAGGGTCGGCAGAACACTGAAGCTTTCTTT | CASSGQGRQNTEAFF
TRBJ2-7 | TRBV29-1 | TRBD1 | TGCAGCGTTGAGGACAGGTCCTACGAGCAGTACTTC | CSVEDRSYEQYF
TRBJ1-1 | TRBV5-6 | TRBD1 | TGTGCCAGCAGCTTGGGCGACAGGGGATACTGGAACACTGAAGCTTTCTTT | CASSLGDRGYWNTEAFF
TRBJ2-7 | TRBV2 | TRBD2 | TGTGCCAGCAGGCGCCCTAGCGGGGGTCACTACGAGCAGTACTTC | CASRRPSGGHYEQYF
TRBJ2-5 | TRBV4-1 | TRBD2 | TGCGCCAGCAGCCAAGGGGCGGGAGGGGGAGAGACCCAGTACTTC | CASSQGAGGGETQYF
TRBJ1-2 | TRBV19 | NA | TGTGCCAGTTGCGGGCGACCGGGGGGCTACACCTTC | CASCGRPGGYTF
TRBJ1-2 | TRBV11-2 | TRBD1 | TGTGCCAGCAGATTGACAGGGGGCGATGGCTACACCTTC | CASRLTGGDGYTF
TRBJ2-7 | TRBV2 | TRBD2 | TGTGCCAGCAGTGTTTTACAGGCGGGGGGCGAGCAGTACTTC | CASSVLQAGGEQYF
TRBJ2-7 | TRBV29-1 | TRBD1 | TGCAGCGTTGGCGAAGGACAGGGGGGATACGAGCAGTACTTC | CSVGEGQGGYEQYF